The 26 T cell receptor beta chains reported below all come from one sample, sequenced in a study of human T cells and chemical hapten exposure. Time point given: healthy volunteer bleed at 6 weeks. The template was total RNA from unfractionated whole blood. TCRdb called the RACE reads again in MiXCR, with one record for every CDR3 protein. Here the sample spans more than 75,000 distinct CDR3 sequences, about 8.6% being singletons. Sequencing input: whole blood. The source of these receptors is a male donor in good health. Some clones in this sample may be carry-over from other donors' samples.

The V and J genes are TRBV6-2 or TRBV6-3 and TRBJ1-2; the match to TRBD1 covers 7 bases. V was clipped by 6 bases and J by 0 bases; unmatched bases: 10. The CDR3 is 16 residues long. Germline V lookup: CDR1 MNHEY, CDR2 SVGEGT. The CDR3 loop is CASRAGTETTNYGYTF. CDR3 bases: TGTGCCAGCAGGGCCGGGACAGAAACTACTAACTATGGCTACACCTTC.

This clonotype was counted many times. The rearrangement links TRBV10-1 to TRBJ2-7, with D tentatively TRBD1 or TRBD2 (5 bases each). The V and J ends lost 7 bases and 3 bases respectively, with 22 bases between them. This CDR3 has 16 amino acids. The germline V gene encodes CDR1 WNHNN and CDR2 SYGVQD (reference sequence). Here the CDR3 DNA reads TGCGCCAGCAACGAAAACCGGGACCAACCCTACTACGAGCAGTACTTC. Translation gives CASNENRDQPYYEQYF.

V and J are TRBV6-5 and TRBJ2-3; TRBD2 matches at 7 bases. Germline V gene lookup returns CDR1 MNHEY and CDR2 SVGAGI. The CDR3 totals 16 residues. The trim removed 7 bases at V and 1 base at J, leaving 11 bases unmatched. The DNA of the CDR3 is TGTGCCAGCACCCACGACCCAACTAGCGGCACAGATACGCAGTATTTT. Its protein product is CASTHDPTSGTDTQYF.

There are many counts of this clonotype. The V call is TRBV12-3 or TRBV12-4, the J call TRBJ2-3; unclear D gene. The ends were cut back, 1 base at V and 0 bases at J, with 8 bases in the middle. The CDR3 sequence is 15 residues long. The DNA of the CDR3 is TGTGCCAGCAGTTTAGTTGGAGCTAGCACAGATACGCAGTATTTT. It translates to CASSLVGASTDTQYF.

This chain joins TRBV13 and TRBJ1-1; TRBD1 matches 8 bases. Germline CDR1 PRHDT, CDR2 FYEKMQ (reference sequence). The CDR3 has 17 amino acids. Trimming cost V 2 bases and J 0 bases; bases outside gene matches: 8. The CDR3 loop is CASSLSRARGLNTEAFF. CDR3 nucleotide sequence: TGTGCCAGCAGCTTATCTAGGGCCAGGGGGCTGAACACTGAAGCTTTCTTT.

This clonotype was observed at least ten times. The chain carries TRBV12-3 or TRBV12-4 and TRBJ2-7; D is unclear. The CDR3 has 12 amino acids. The germline V and J ends were trimmed by 2 bases and 4 bases, with 6 bases remaining between them. The CDR3 protein is CASSLLGYEQYF. In nucleotides, the CDR3 is TGTGCCAGCAGTTTATTAGGGTACGAGCAGTACTTC.

There are many counts of this clonotype. This sequence joins TRBV5-1 and TRBJ2-6; D is undetermined. The CDR3 has 17 residues. Germline CDR1 reads SGHRS; CDR2 reads YFSETQ. Trimming removed 4 bases from V and 2 bases from J, with 16 bases in between. CDR3 in amino acids: CASSPWTVTTGANVLTF. In DNA, the CDR3 is TGCGCCAGCAGCCCTTGGACGGTGACGACTGGGGCCAACGTCCTGACTTTC.

This clonotype appeared many times. The V and J genes are TRBV3-1 and TRBJ1-6; no reliable D call. The CDR3 is made up of 14 amino acids. Per the germline V gene, CDR1 is LGHDT and CDR2 is YNNKEL (reference sequence). Trimming left V 4 bases short and J 9 bases short, with 13 bases between. Written as DNA, the CDR3 is TGTGCCAGCAGCCTACGGCTAATAAGTTCACCCCTCCACTTT. Translating it yields CASSLRLISSPLHF.

This clonotype was counted only a few times. The V gene is TRBV5-1, the J gene TRBJ2-5; D is possibly TRBD1 (6 bases). Germline V gives CDR1 SGHRS, CDR2 YFSETQ. The CDR3 consists of 14 residues. Deletions cut 3 bases from V and 4 bases from J, with 13 bases between. CDR3 sequence (DNA): TGCGCCAGCAGCTCCGGGACACTAGGAGAGACCCAGTACTTC. It specifies CASSSGTLGETQYF. The full variable domain, its missing parts supplied by reference TRBV5-1 and TRBJ2-5, is KAGVTQTPRYLIKTRGQQVTLSCSPISGHRSVSWYQQTPGQGLQFLFEYFSETQRNKGNFPGRFSGRQFSNSRSEMNVSTLELGDSALYLCASSSGTLGETQYFGPGTRLLVL.

Written as DNA, the CDR3 is TGCAGCGTTGCGGAGGGGCCCCCCAAGGATGGCTACACCTTC. Encoded protein: CSVAEGPPKDGYTF. The chain uses TRBV29-1 and TRBJ1-2, with D possibly being TRBD1 (5 bases). V was trimmed by 4 bases and J by 6 bases, leaving 18 bases between them. The V gene's germline CDR1 is SQVTM and CDR2 ANQGSEA. The CDR3 has 14 residues.

There are many counts of this clonotype. V and J are TRBV7-9 and TRBJ2-1; 11 positions match TRBD2. The V and J ends lost 6 bases and 7 bases, in that order; junction bases with no gene match: 8. This CDR3 comprises 15 residues. Germline assignment: CDR1 SEHNR and CDR2 FQNEAQ (reference sequence). The chain's CDR3 is CASSATSGRDNEQFF. The CDR3 DNA reads as TGTGCCAGCAGTGCTACTAGCGGGAGAGATAATGAGCAGTTCTTC.

This clonotype was counted between two and nine times. J is TRBJ1-6 and V is TRBV7-9; 8 nucleotides line up with TRBD1. CDR3 length: 16 residues. The J segment lost 7 bases and the V segment lost 2 bases, leaving 7 bases of the junction unmatched. CDR1 and CDR2 from the germline V gene are SEHNR and FQNEAQ (reference sequence). CDR3 bases: TGTGCCAGCAGCTTATCTCAGGGGGCTTTCAATTCACCCCTCCACTTT. This codes for CASSLSQGAFNSPLHF. The full variable domain, in which reference TRBV7-9 and TRBJ1-6 provide the parts outside the CDR3, is DTGVSQNPRHKITKRGQNVTFRCDPISEHNRLYWYRQTLGQGPEFLTYFQNEAQLEKSRLLSDRFSAERPKGSFSTLEIQRTEQGDSAMYLCASSLSQGAFNSPLHFGNGTRLTVT.

The rearrangement uses TRBV24-1 and TRBJ2-2, with 7 bases fitting TRBD1. This CDR3 has 20 residues. The V and J ends lost 0 bases and 4 bases, in that order; junction bases with no gene match: 16. Germline V CDR1 and CDR2: KGHDR, SFDVKD. The CDR3 reads CATSDLLDRGQRSSTGELFF. In nucleotides, the CDR3 is TGTGCCACCAGTGATTTGCTTGATCGGGGACAGAGAAGTAGCACCGGGGAGCTGTTTTTT.

This clonotype was counted ten times or more. This chain connects TRBV12-3 or TRBV12-4 to TRBJ1-1; D not resolved. The CDR3 runs 15 residues. Trimming took 2 bases from V and 0 from J, leaving 10 bases between them. The CDR3 protein is CASSLQTSLNTEAFF. In DNA form, the CDR3 reads TGTGCCAGCAGTTTACAGACGAGTTTGAACACTGAAGCTTTCTTT.

This clonotype showed up many times. This chain joins TRBV12-3 or TRBV12-4 and TRBJ1-5, with D maybe TRBD1 (6 bases). This CDR3 is built from 13 residues. With 6 bases removed from V and 3 bases from J, the gap between germline ends came to 9 bases. Here the CDR3 reads CASRQGHNQPQHF. DNA for the CDR3: TGTGCCAGCAGACAGGGACACAATCAGCCCCAGCATTTT.

This rearrangement joins TRBV10-3 to TRBJ1-1; D possibly corresponds to TRBD1 (5 bases). The germline gives CDR1 ENHRY, CDR2 SYGVKD. V lost 0 bases, J lost 6 bases, and 17 bases lay in between. The CDR3 length is 16 residues. The CDR3 is CAISESSLGESAEAFF. The CDR3, as DNA: TGTGCCATCAGTGAGTCTTCCCTAGGGGAGAGCGCTGAAGCTTTCTTT.

This clonotype has more than one count but fewer than ten. The gene calls are TRBV14 and TRBJ1-1; D unresolved. V gave up 0 bases and J gave up 9 bases, with 11 bases separating them. The CDR3 loop spans 13 amino acids. In germline, CDR1 is SGHDN, CDR2 FVKESK. The CDR3 nucleotides read TGTGCCAGCAGCCAAGATCGCGGGGAGAAAGCTTTCTTT. Protein product: CASSQDRGEKAFF. The full variable domain, with the rest looked up from reference TRBV14 and TRBJ1-1, is EAGVTQFPSHSVIEKGQTVTLRCDPISGHDNLYWYRRVMGKEIKFLLHFVKESKQDESGMPNNRFLAERTGGTYSTLKVQPAELEDSGVYFCASSQDRGEKAFFGQGTRLTVV.

This chain links TRBV5-4 with TRBJ2-7; 11 bases are a match to TRBD1. CDR1 and CDR2 (germline): SGHNT, YYREEE (reference sequence). The J segment lost 7 bases and the V segment lost 1 base, leaving 7 bases of the junction unmatched. The CDR3 extends over 15 amino acids. CDR3: CASSLPGQGAWEQYF. The CDR3 DNA reads as TGTGCCAGCAGCTTGCCAGGACAGGGGGCGTGGGAGCAGTACTTC.

J is TRBJ2-1 and V is TRBV5-1, with 8 bases fitting TRBD2. Germline V gives CDR1 SGHRS, CDR2 YFSETQ. This CDR3 has 18 amino acids. Losses at the gene ends were 4 bases for V and 7 bases for J; bases not matched to a gene: 19. The CDR3 protein is CASSPLLSGRVGENEQFF. The DNA for the CDR3 is TGCGCCAGCAGCCCCCTCCTGAGCGGGAGAGTAGGAGAAAATGAGCAGTTCTTC.

This clonotype was recorded a few times. The rearrangement uses TRBV20-1 and TRBJ2-1; TRBD2 matches at 8 bases. The V segment lost 6 bases and the J segment 0 bases; nucleotides outside the gene matches: 19. Per germline, CDR1 DFQATT and CDR2 SNEGSKA (reference sequence). The CDR3 runs 19 residues. The CDR3 coding sequence is TGCAGTGCAATCCCTTTTCTGACCCCTAGCGGGCACTCCTACAATGAGCAGTTCTTC. This sequence encodes CSAIPFLTPSGHSYNEQFF.

This clonotype was counted many times. The V and J genes are TRBV4-3 and TRBJ1-4, with 9 bases aligning to TRBD1. The CDR3 is 16 residues long. CDR1 and CDR2 (germline): LGHNA, YSLEER. After removal of 1 base from V and 5 bases from J, the junction contained 5 bases not matched to a gene. The CDR3 nucleotides are TGCGCCAGCAGCCAAGTAACGGACAGGGGAAATGAAAAACTGTTTTTT. As protein: CASSQVTDRGNEKLFF.

This clonotype turned up a few times. This sequence joins TRBV29-1 and TRBJ2-2; 7 nucleotides line up with TRBD2. Germline CDR1 SQVTM, CDR2 ANQGSEA. This CDR3 comprises 15 residues. Trimming at V came to 0 bases and at J to 6 bases, leaving 7 bases not matched to a gene. The CDR3 sequence is CSVEEGRDEAGELFF. DNA for the CDR3: TGCAGCGTTGAAGAGGGGAGGGACGAAGCCGGGGAGCTGTTTTTT.

This clonotype was seen more than once but under ten times. The chain employs TRBV7-9 and TRBJ1-6; 7 nucleotides line up with TRBD1. This CDR3 contains 16 residues. Per the germline V gene, CDR1 is SEHNR and CDR2 is FQNEAQ (reference sequence). V shed 0 bases, J shed 7 bases, and the junction held 6 bases outside the gene matches. The CDR3 DNA sequence: TGTGCCAGCAGCTTAGCGGCCGGGACAGACAATTCACCCCTCCACTTT. This codes for CASSLAAGTDNSPLHF. The entire variable domain, with the rest obtained from reference TRBV7-9 and TRBJ1-6, is as follows: DTGVSQNPRHKITKRGQNVTFRCDPISEHNRLYWYRQTLGQGPEFLTYFQNEAQLEKSRLLSDRFSAERPKGSFSTLEIQRTEQGDSAMYLCASSLAAGTDNSPLHFGNGTRLTVT.

V is TRBV20-1 and J is TRBJ2-2, with TRBD1 identical over 7 bases. The germline CDR1 and CDR2 sequences are DFQATT and SNEGSKA (reference sequence). The CDR3 is 14 residues long. The V gene end was trimmed by 2 bases and the J gene end by 4 bases; junction bases not matched to a gene: 4. The CDR3 DNA reads as TGCAGTGCTAGAAAGGGGGCCGGCACCGGGGAGCTGTTTTTT. This translates into CSARKGAGTGELFF.

This clonotype was seen many times. The rearrangement uses TRBV12-5 and TRBJ1-2, with 9 nucleotides matching TRBD1. Germline V gene sequence: CDR1 LGHNT, CDR2 FRNRAP. V trimming: 0 bases; J trimming: 7 bases; junction bases outside the gene matches: 9. The CDR3 spans 16 residues. The CDR3 sequence: CASGLVPGQGTSGYTF. CDR3 DNA sequence: TGTGCTAGTGGTTTGGTACCGGGACAGGGAACTAGTGGCTACACCTTC.

The V gene is TRBV4-2, the J gene TRBJ2-3; 11 bases match TRBD2. The CDR3 loop spans 17 amino acids. V was clipped by 0 bases and J by 5 bases; unmatched bases: 7. The germline gives CDR1 LGHNA, CDR2 YNFKEQ. CDR3 residues: CASSQDRRLAGRDTQYF. The CDR3 DNA reads as TGTGCCAGCAGCCAAGATCGGAGACTAGCGGGGAGAGATACGCAGTATTTT.